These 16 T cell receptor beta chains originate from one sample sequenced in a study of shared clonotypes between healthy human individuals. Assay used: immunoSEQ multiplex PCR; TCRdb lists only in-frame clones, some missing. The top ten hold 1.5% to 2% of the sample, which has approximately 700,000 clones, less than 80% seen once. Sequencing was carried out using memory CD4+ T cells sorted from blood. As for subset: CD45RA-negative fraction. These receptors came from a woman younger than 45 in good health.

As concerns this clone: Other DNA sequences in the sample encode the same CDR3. DNA of the CDR3: TGTGCCAGTAGTATAGTAACTAGCGGGAGCTACGAGCAGTACTTC. Translating it yields CASSIVTSGSYEQYF. This chain joins TRBV19 and TRBJ2-7; 11 bases align to TRBD2. The CDR3 consists of 15 residues. Germline V lookup: CDR1 LNHDA, CDR2 SQIVND (reference sequence). After removal of 1 base from V and 3 bases from J, the junction contained 2 bases not matched to a gene.

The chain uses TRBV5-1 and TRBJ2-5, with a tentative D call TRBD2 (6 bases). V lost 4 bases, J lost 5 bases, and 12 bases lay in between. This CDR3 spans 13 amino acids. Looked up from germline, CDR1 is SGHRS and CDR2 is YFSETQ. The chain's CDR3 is CASSPGEGETQYF. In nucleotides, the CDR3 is TGCGCCAGCAGCCCGGGAGAAGGGGAGACCCAGTACTTC.

The CDR3 region is CASSGGLAGWREQYF. In DNA form, the CDR3 reads TGTGCCAGCAGCGGGGGACTAGCGGGATGGCGGGAGCAGTACTTC. The V call is TRBV5-4, the J call TRBJ2-7, with TRBD2 matching 13 bases. V was pared by 4 bases and J by 7 bases, with 8 bases of the junction left unmatched. Germline V gene sequence: CDR1 SGHNT, CDR2 YYREEE (reference sequence). The CDR3 has 15 amino acids.

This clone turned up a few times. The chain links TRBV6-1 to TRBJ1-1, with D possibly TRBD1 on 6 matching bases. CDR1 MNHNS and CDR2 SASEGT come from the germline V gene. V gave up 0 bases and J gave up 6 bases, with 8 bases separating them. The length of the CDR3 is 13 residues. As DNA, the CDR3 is TGTGCCAGCAGTGAAGCCGGGGGCCCTGAAGCTTTCTTT. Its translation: CASSEAGGPEAFF.

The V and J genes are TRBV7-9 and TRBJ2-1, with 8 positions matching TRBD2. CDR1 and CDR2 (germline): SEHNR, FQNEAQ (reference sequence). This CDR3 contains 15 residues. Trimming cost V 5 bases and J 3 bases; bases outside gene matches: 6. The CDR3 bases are TGTGCCAGCAGCGTGGGACTAGGGAACTACAATGAGCAGTTCTTC. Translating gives CASSVGLGNYNEQFF.

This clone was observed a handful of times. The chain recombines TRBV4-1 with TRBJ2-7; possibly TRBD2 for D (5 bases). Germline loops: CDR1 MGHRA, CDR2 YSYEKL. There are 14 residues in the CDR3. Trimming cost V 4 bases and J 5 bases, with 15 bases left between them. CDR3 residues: CASSRGEGLNEQYF. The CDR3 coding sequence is TGCGCCAGCAGCCGGGGTGAGGGATTAAACGAGCAGTACTTC.

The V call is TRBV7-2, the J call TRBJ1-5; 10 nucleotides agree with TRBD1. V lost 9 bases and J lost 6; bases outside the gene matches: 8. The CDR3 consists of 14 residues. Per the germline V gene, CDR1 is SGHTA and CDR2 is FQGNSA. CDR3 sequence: CASRTGGLGQPQHF. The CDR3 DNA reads TGTGCCAGTCGGACAGGGGGACTGGGTCAGCCCCAGCATTTT.

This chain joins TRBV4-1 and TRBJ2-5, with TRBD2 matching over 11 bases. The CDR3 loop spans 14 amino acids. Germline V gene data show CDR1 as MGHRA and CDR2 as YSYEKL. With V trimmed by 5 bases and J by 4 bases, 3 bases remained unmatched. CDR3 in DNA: TGCGCCAGCAGCTCTGGACTAGCGGGAGAGACCCAGTACTTC. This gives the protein CASSSGLAGETQYF.

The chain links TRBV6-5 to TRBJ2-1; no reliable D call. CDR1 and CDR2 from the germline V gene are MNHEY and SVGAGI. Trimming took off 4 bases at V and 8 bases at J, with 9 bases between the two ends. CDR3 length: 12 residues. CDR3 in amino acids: CASSLDSDEQFF. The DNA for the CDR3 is TGTGCCAGCAGTTTAGACTCGGATGAGCAGTTCTTC.

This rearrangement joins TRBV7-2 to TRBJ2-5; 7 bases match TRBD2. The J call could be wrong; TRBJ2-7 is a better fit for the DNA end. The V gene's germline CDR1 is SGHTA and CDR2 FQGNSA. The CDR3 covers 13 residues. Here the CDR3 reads CASSYRGVDEQYF. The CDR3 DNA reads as TGTGCCAGCAGCTACCGGGGGGTGGACGAGCAGTACTTC.

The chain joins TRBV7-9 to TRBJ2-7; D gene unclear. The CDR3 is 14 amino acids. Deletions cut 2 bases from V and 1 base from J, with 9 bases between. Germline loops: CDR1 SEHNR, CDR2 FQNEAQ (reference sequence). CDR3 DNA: TGTGCCAGCAGCTTATCGGCAGCATCCTACGAGCAGTACTTC. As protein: CASSLSAASYEQYF.

The chain's CDR3 is CASSLAEITYEQYF. CDR3 DNA sequence: TGTGCCAGCAGCTTAGCGGAAATAACCTACGAGCAGTACTTC. V is TRBV7-9 and J is TRBJ2-7, with D uncertain. V lost 0 bases, J lost 2 bases, and 8 bases lay in between. This CDR3 region has 14 residues. The germline gives CDR1 SEHNR, CDR2 FQNEAQ (reference sequence). The full variable domain, with the rest looked up from reference TRBV7-9 and TRBJ2-7, is DTGVSQNPRHKITKRGQNVTFRCDPISEHNRLYWYRQTLGQGPEFLTYFQNEAQLEKSRLLSDRFSAERPKGSFSTLEIQRTEQGDSAMYLCASSLAEITYEQYFGPGTRLTVT.

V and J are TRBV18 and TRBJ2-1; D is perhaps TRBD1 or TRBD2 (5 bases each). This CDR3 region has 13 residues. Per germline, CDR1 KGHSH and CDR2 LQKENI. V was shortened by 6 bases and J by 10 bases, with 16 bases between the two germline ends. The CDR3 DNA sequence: TGTGCCAGCTCTCCCGGGACCCTTCGGGAGCAGTTCTTC. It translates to CASSPGTLREQFF.

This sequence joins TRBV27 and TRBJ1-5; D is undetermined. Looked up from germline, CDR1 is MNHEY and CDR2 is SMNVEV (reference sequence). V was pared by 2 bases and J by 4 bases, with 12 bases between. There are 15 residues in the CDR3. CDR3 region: CASSLRAGNNQPQHF. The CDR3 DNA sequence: TGTGCCAGCAGTTTAAGGGCCGGGAATAATCAGCCCCAGCATTTT.

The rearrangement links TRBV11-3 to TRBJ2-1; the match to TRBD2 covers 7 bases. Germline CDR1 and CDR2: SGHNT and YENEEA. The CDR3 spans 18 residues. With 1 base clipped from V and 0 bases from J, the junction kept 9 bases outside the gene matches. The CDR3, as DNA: TGTGCCAGCAGCTTAGGCGCGGGAGCTAACCCCTCCTACAATGAGCAGTTCTTC. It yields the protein CASSLGAGANPSYNEQFF.

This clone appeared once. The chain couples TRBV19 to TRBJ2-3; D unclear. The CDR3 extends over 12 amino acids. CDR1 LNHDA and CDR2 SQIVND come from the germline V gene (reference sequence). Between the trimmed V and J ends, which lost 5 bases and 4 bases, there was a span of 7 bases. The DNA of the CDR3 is TGTGCCAGTAGTCTGGGGTCAGATACGCAGTATTTT. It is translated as CASSLGSDTQYF.